Listed below are T cell receptor beta chains from one sample, sequenced in a study of T cells in Graves' hyperthyroidism and ophthalmopathy. TCRdb re-called the multiplex PCR reads with MiXCR, one entry per CDR3 protein. There are a few hundred thousand distinct CDR3 sequences in the sample; more than 15% occur only once, and more than 3% lies in the top ten. Material for sequencing was blood. These receptors all come from a woman between 40 and 50 years old with Graves' ophthalmopathy. CDR3s include the opening cysteine and the closing phenylalanine or tryptophan. D genes are given only for firm matches. Size tells how often a clone was seen (once, few, many) or the class of an expanded clone, and some rows leave it out.

TRBJ2-7 | TRBV7-9 | 14 | - | many | TGTGCCAGCAGCGAGCCTGGGTCCCCCTACGAGCAGTACTTC | CASSEPGSPYEQYF
TRBJ2-3 | TRBV29-1 | 19 | TRBD2 | many | TGCAGCGTTGAAGAGGGAGCTAGCGGACACCTATTTAGCACAGATACGCAGTATTTT | CSVEEGASGHLFSTDTQYF
TRBJ2-5 | TRBV7-2 | 14 | - | many | TGTGCCAGCAGCCTCAGCTCACCCCAAGAGACCCAGTACTTC | CASSLSSPQETQYF
TRBJ1-2 | TRBV30 | 15 | - | many | TGTGCCTGGAGTGGGGTGACCAAGCTTAACTATGGCTACACCTTC | CAWSGVTKLNYGYTF
TRBJ2-5 | TRBV5-1 | 15 | TRBD2 | - | TGCGCCAGCAGCGCCGGCGGGGGGGGACAAGAGACCCAGTACTTC | CASSAGGGGQETQYF
TRBJ1-2 | TRBV2 | 17 | TRBD1 | many | TGTGCCAGCAGTCGTAATATAAATCGACAGGGAGAGTCTGGCTACACCTTC | CASSRNINRQGESGYTF
TRBJ2-7 | TRBV7-9 | 14 | TRBD2 | - | TGTGCCAGCAGCCCTAGCGGGTACTCCTACGAGCAGTACTTC | CASSPSGYSYEQYF
TRBJ2-3 | TRBV28 | 14 | - | many | TGTGCCAGCAGTTCACCTCAGGGGACAGATACGCAGTATTTT | CASSSPQGTDTQYF
TRBJ2-5 | TRBV11-2 | 14 | TRBD2 | many | TGTGCCAGCAGCCCCATAGCGGGAGAAGGAGCCCAGTACTTC | CASSPIAGEGAQYF
TRBJ2-5 | TRBV11-2 | 13 | - | once | TGTGCCAGCAGCTTAGCTGCAGGACAAGGCCAGTACTTC | CASSLAAGQGQYF
TRBJ1-1 | TRBV7-9 | 15 | TRBD1 | - | TGTGCCAGCAGCTCCCAGACAGGGGTCGGGATTGAAGCTTTCTTT | CASSSQTGVGIEAFF
TRBJ2-7 | TRBV5-1 | 14 | - | many | TGCGCCAGCAGCTTACCCGGGACAACCTACGAGCAGTACTTC | CASSLPGTTYEQYF
TRBJ2-1 | TRBV2 | 16 | TRBD2 | - | TGTGCCAGCAGTGAATGGACTAGCGGGAGTAGCAATGAGCAGTTCTTC | CASSEWTSGSSNEQFF
TRBJ2-2 | TRBV11-2 | 17 | TRBD1 | - | TGTGCCAGCAGCTTAGTTCTAGGGACAGGGAACACCGGGGAGCTGTTTTTT | CASSLVLGTGNTGELFF
TRBJ1-4 | TRBV2 | 15 | - | many | TGTGCCAGCAGTGAACGCCAGGGGTGGGTGGAAAAACTGTTTTTT | CASSERQGWVEKLFF
TRBJ1-5 | TRBV12-3/TRBV12-4 | 14 | TRBD1 | - | TGTGCCAGCAGACAGGGGGTAAGCAATCAGCCCCAGCATTTT | CASRQGVSNQPQHF
TRBJ1-2 | TRBV12-3/TRBV12-4 | 14 | - | - | TGTGCCAGCAGTTTAGCGCAGACTACCTATGGCTACACCTTC | CASSLAQTTYGYTF
TRBJ2-1 | TRBV20-1 | 15 | - | many | TGCAGTGCCCCTCCGATAGACACGGCCTACAATGAGCAGTTCTTC | CSAPPIDTAYNEQFF
TRBJ2-1 | TRBV19 | 13 | TRBD2 | - | TGTGCCAGTTGCGCGGGACTATACAATGAGCAGTTCTTC | CASCAGLYNEQFF
TRBJ2-7 | TRBV28 | 11 | TRBD1 | many | TGTGCCAGCACCGACAGGGGCGAGCAGTACTTC | CASTDRGEQYF
TRBJ2-3 | TRBV7-2 | 15 | TRBD2 | - | TGTGCCAGCAGCTTTAGCGGGATTGGAACAGATACGCAGTATTTT | CASSFSGIGTDTQYF
TRBJ1-1 | TRBV19 | 14 | - | few | TGTGCCAGTCGAACTCTACCCAAGGACACTGAAGCTTTCTTT | CASRTLPKDTEAFF
TRBJ2-2 | TRBV7-9 | 12 | - | few | TGTGCCAGCAGTCCTGAGGTGGGGGAGCTGTTTTTT | CASSPEVGELFF
TRBJ2-7 | TRBV7-9 | 12 | - | - | TGTGCCAGCAGCTTAGACTACCACGAGCAGTACTTC | CASSLDYHEQYF
TRBJ1-5 | TRBV9 | 14 | - | few | TGTGCCAGCAGTTACTCTATGGGGAATCAGCCCCAGCATTTT | CASSYSMGNQPQHF
TRBJ2-2 | TRBV11-1 | 17 | TRBD2 | - | TGTGCCAGCAGCGGGGTAGCGGGGGCCTGGAACACCGGGGAGCTGTTTTTT | CASSGVAGAWNTGELFF
TRBJ2-1 | TRBV27 | 16 | TRBD2 | many | TGTGCCAGCAGTACCGGGACTAGCGGGAGCTACAATGAGCAGTTCTTC | CASSTGTSGSYNEQFF
TRBJ1-3 | TRBV3-1 | 15 | - | many | TGTGCCAGCGCCAGTCGACAGTTCTCTGGAAACACCATATATTTT | CASASRQFSGNTIYF
TRBJ2-1 | TRBV7-9 | 15 | - | many | TGTGCCAGCAGCTTAGCTCGGAGCTCCTACAATGAGCAGTTCTTC | CASSLARSSYNEQFF
TRBJ2-3 | TRBV6-1 | 16 | TRBD2 | - | TGTGCCAGCAGTGACCCTGATGGGAGGGTCACGGATACGCAGTATTTT | CASSDPDGRVTDTQYF
TRBJ2-7 | TRBV20-1 | 15 | TRBD1 | few | TGCAGTGCTGAGAGGGGGACAGGCGCCGGGGACGAGCAGTACTTC | CSAERGTGAGDEQYF
TRBJ2-7 | TRBV5-1 | 13 | - | few | TGCGCCAGCAGTGTGGGAGCGCCCTACGAGCGGTACTTC | CASSVGAPYERYF
TRBJ2-5 | TRBV7-2 | 17 | TRBD2 | few | TGTGCCAGCAGCTTAGGCCTAGCGGGGGACTTTCAAGAGACCCAGTACTTC | CASSLGLAGDFQETQYF
TRBJ1-1 | TRBV19 | 14 | - | - | TGTGCCAGTAGTATAAGGATGACGAACACTGAAGCTTTCTTT | CASSIRMTNTEAFF
TRBJ2-5 | TRBV11-1 | 14 | TRBD2 | many | TGTGCCAGCAGCCCCGGACTAGTCCAAGAGACCCAGTACTTC | CASSPGLVQETQYF
TRBJ2-3 | TRBV12-3/TRBV12-4 | 14 | - | - | TGTGCCAGCAGTGAAACTATTAGCACAGATACGCAGTATTTT | CASSETISTDTQYF
TRBJ2-1 | TRBV20-1 | 15 | - | few | TGCAGTGCTAGACCGACATTACGGGCAAACAATGAGCAGTTCTTC | CSARPTLRANNEQFF
TRBJ2-3 | TRBV6-6 | 17 | TRBD2 | - | TGTGCCAGCAGTTACGAGGGCGGGAGGCCTCCGGGAGATACGCAGTATTTT | CASSYEGGRPPGDTQYF
TRBJ1-4 | TRBV6-1 | 16 | - | few | TGTGCCAGCAGAAGACCCGGGACGGCAACTAATGAAAAACTGTTTTTT | CASRRPGTATNEKLFF
TRBJ2-7 | TRBV20-1 | 10 | - | many | TGCAGTGCTCTTTACTACGAGCAGTACTTC | CSALYYEQYF
TRBJ2-7 | TRBV5-1 | 15 | TRBD2 | many | TGCGCCAGCAGCTTACCGACTAGCGGGATTTACGAGCAGTACTTC | CASSLPTSGIYEQYF
TRBJ1-1 | TRBV7-3 | 13 | - | many | TGTGCCAGCAGTCTGCACGGAAACACTGAAGCTTTCTTT | CASSLHGNTEAFF
TRBJ1-4 | TRBV28 | 13 | - | - | TGCCGGGCGGGGGGGGTCAGAAATGAAAAACTGTTTTTT | CRAGGVRNEKLFF
TRBJ2-1 | TRBV7-2 | 13 | - | - | TGTGCCAGCAGTTGGGGGGTACTCTCGGAGCAGTTCTTC | CASSWGVLSEQFF
TRBJ2-2 | TRBV7-9 | 14 | - | few | TGTGCCAGCAGCTTCCCTTTGGACACCGGGGAGCTGTTTTTT | CASSFPLDTGELFF
TRBJ1-4 | TRBV18 | 14 | - | few | TGTGCCAGCTCCACGGATTTCACTAATGAAAAACTGTTTTTT | CASSTDFTNEKLFF
TRBJ1-1 | TRBV4-1 | 15 | - | - | TGCGCCAGCAGCCCGGGGGAGACACGGAACACTGAAGCTTTCTTT | CASSPGETRNTEAFF
TRBJ1-3 | TRBV28 | 12 | - | many | TGTGCCAGCAGCAATTCGATCGGCACCATATATTTT | CASSNSIGTIYF
TRBJ2-1 | TRBV7-2 | 15 | - | - | TGTGCCAGCAGGCTAGGTGTGGGGTCCTACAATGAGCAGTTCTTC | CASRLGVGSYNEQFF
TRBJ2-5 | TRBV30 | 14 | - | - | TGTGCCTGGAGTAGAGGGATAGGGAGGGAGACCCAGTACTTC | CAWSRGIGRETQYF
TRBJ2-1 | TRBV5-1 | 15 | TRBD2 | many | TGCGCCAGCAGCCGTCTAGCGGGGGGTGACAATGAGCAGTTCTTC | CASSRLAGGDNEQFF
TRBJ1-1 | TRBV10-1 | 14 | - | few | TGCGCCAGCAGGCCCCGGGTCGGAAACACTGAAGCTTTCTTT | CASRPRVGNTEAFF
TRBJ2-1 | TRBV6-2/TRBV6-3 | 15 | TRBD2 | many | TGTGCCAGCAGTTTGCCGGGACTAGCGTCAAATGAGCAGTTCTTC | CASSLPGLASNEQFF